The clone carrying this T cell receptor beta chain has a single count. Its cognate antigen is unknown. The sample originates from a study of cytomegalovirus exposure and HLA in healthy donors. Whole-study findings and limits: Per published accounts, TCR beta sequences correctly predicted the HLA-A and HLA-B alleles of most subjects. A later analysis found common viral pathogens apparently linked to several of the most significant clusters. Earlier results showed most TCR beta V segments being productive about 87% or about 30% of the time.

The study ran its PCR with 60 Vbeta and 13 Jbeta primers. The protocol was immunoSEQ multiplex PCR, while the TCRdb copy is restricted to in-frame clones and leaves out a portion. The top ten hold roughly 4% of the sample, which has roughly 26,000 clones, approximately 70% seen once. Germline assignment: CDR1 SEHNR and CDR2 FQNEAQ (reference sequence). Trimming pared 5 bases from V and 2 bases from J, leaving 9 bases between. The CDR3 is made up of 14 amino acids. The chain is built from TRBV7-9 and TRBJ2-2; D is uncertain. Sample: PBMCs. The sequence came from a woman between 50 and 59 years old in good health and CMV-seronegative. This chain's CDR3 is CASSPEYNTGELFF. CDR3 coding DNA: TGTGCCAGCAGCCCCGAGTATAACACCGGGGAGCTGTTTTTT.